This entry lists 29 T cell receptor beta chains sequenced from one sample in a study of blood T cell repertoires in COVID-19. Libraries were prepared by immunoSEQ multiplex PCR; TCRdb keeps only in-frame clonotypes and omits some of them. The sample lists roughly 250,000 clones, 65% to 90% occurring once. The sequencing sample was made of peripheral blood. Source of these receptors: a woman over 75 with active or convalescent COVID-19.

V usage is TRBV18 and J usage is TRBJ1-6; D may be TRBD1 (6 bases). The germline V and J ends were trimmed by 3 bases and 4 bases, with 7 bases remaining between them. The length of the CDR3 is 14 residues. Germline values: CDR1 KGHSH, CDR2 LQKENI. CDR3 in DNA: TGTGCCAGCTCACCTGGACAGTATAATTCACCCCTCCACTTT. Translated: CASSPGQYNSPLHF.

The rearrangement links TRBV28 to TRBJ2-7; D is perhaps TRBD1 (5 bases). CDR1 is MDHEN and CDR2 is SYDVKM in the germline V gene. The CDR3 is made up of 15 amino acids. Trimming took 5 bases from V and 1 from J, leaving 15 bases between them. Here the CDR3 DNA reads TGTGCCAGCAGTCCTCCAGCAGGGATGTCCTACGAGCAGTACTTC. Translating it yields CASSPPAGMSYEQYF.

Only a few counts were recorded for this clone. The CDR3: CASSAAGLSSYEQYF. CDR3 coding DNA: TGCGCCAGCAGCGCAGCGGGCCTAAGCTCCTACGAGCAGTACTTC. The rearrangement joins TRBV5-1 to TRBJ2-7; TRBD2 is a possible D gene (6 bases). The CDR3 consists of 15 residues. Germline values: CDR1 SGHRS, CDR2 YFSETQ. Trimming stripped 4 bases from V and 0 bases from J, with 14 bases between.

This chain connects TRBV28 to TRBJ1-4; 10 bases align to TRBD1. V gave up 6 bases and J gave up 0 bases; unmatched junction bases: 1. The V gene's germline CDR1 is MDHEN and CDR2 SYDVKM. The CDR3 has 15 amino acids. The CDR3 spells CASRTGGSTNEKLFF. The CDR3 DNA follows: TGTGCCAGCAGGACAGGGGGCTCAACTAATGAAAAACTGTTTTTT.

V usage is TRBV7-9 and J usage is TRBJ1-5; maybe TRBD1 (5 bases). The CDR3 has 15 amino acids. Looked up from germline, CDR1 is SEHNR and CDR2 is FQNEAQ (reference sequence). V lost 5 bases and J lost 5, with 16 bases in between. CDR3 sequence: CASSPRGGVDQPQHF. CDR3 DNA sequence: TGTGCCAGCAGCCCCCGGGGCGGGGTGGATCAGCCCCAGCATTTT. Full variable domain (outside the CDR3, taken from reference TRBV7-9 and TRBJ1-5): DTGVSQNPRHKITKRGQNVTFRCDPISEHNRLYWYRQTLGQGPEFLTYFQNEAQLEKSRLLSDRFSAERPKGSFSTLEIQRTEQGDSAMYLCASSPRGGVDQPQHFGDGTRLSIL.

The chain links TRBV28 to TRBJ2-1, with D hard to call. Trimming shortened V by 7 bases and J by 2 bases, and 15 bases separated the two germline ends. CDR1 and CDR2 (germline): MDHEN, SYDVKM. CDR3 size: 15 residues. Here the CDR3 DNA reads TGTGCCAGCACCTACTCCCGGAGTCCCTACAATGAGCAGTTCTTC. As protein: CASTYSRSPYNEQFF.

The CDR3: CASSLSEGEQFF. CDR3 coding DNA: TGTGCCAGCAGCCTTAGTGAGGGTGAGCAGTTCTTC. The rearrangement links TRBV12-3 or TRBV12-4 to TRBJ2-1; D possibly corresponds to TRBD2 (5 bases). Trimming shortened V by 6 bases and J by 9 bases, and 12 bases separated the two germline ends. The CDR3 is made up of 12 amino acids.

J is TRBJ1-2 and V is TRBV2, with D hard to call. Germline assignment: CDR1 SNHLY and CDR2 FYNNEI. The CDR3 spans 14 residues. V shed 3 bases and J shed 4 bases, with 12 bases lying between them. This CDR3 reads CASSDRRGSYGYTF. The CDR3 DNA reads TGTGCCAGCAGTGATAGGAGAGGGTCCTATGGCTACACCTTC. Full variable domain (remainder filled in from reference TRBV2 and TRBJ1-2): EPEVTQTPSHQVTQMGQEVILRCVPISNHLYFYWYRQILGQKVEFLVSFYNNEISEKSEIFDDQFSVERPDGSNFTLKIRSTKLEDSAMYFCASSDRRGSYGYTFGSGTRLTVV.

The chain joins TRBV6-6 to TRBJ2-5; 8 nucleotides line up with TRBD1. V trimming: 5 bases; J trimming: 3 bases; junction bases outside the gene matches: 8. In germline, CDR1 is MNHNY, CDR2 SVGAGI (reference sequence). This CDR3 has 15 residues. The CDR3 spells CASSGPDRGKETQYF. The CDR3 DNA sequence: TGTGCCAGCAGTGGTCCAGACAGGGGAAAAGAGACCCAGTACTTC.

The chain combines TRBV6-6 with TRBJ1-2, with 8 bases identical to TRBD1. The CDR3 has 13 residues. Germline V gives CDR1 MNHNY, CDR2 SVGAGI (reference sequence). Trimming removed 6 bases from V and 10 bases from J; junction bases left unmatched: 10. CDR3 DNA: TGTGCCAGCAGATCGGGACAGGCCGGAAACTACACCTTC. Translation gives CASRSGQAGNYTF.

The chain links TRBV7-8 to TRBJ1-6; maybe TRBD1 (5 bases). The CDR3 is 15 residues long. Trimming stripped 2 bases from V and 9 bases from J, with 14 bases between. Germline CDR1 and CDR2: SGHVS and FQNEAQ. This CDR3 reads CASSLYGQGISPLHF. The CDR3 DNA reads as TGTGCCAGCAGCTTATACGGGCAGGGAATTTCACCCCTCCACTTT. The full variable domain, in which reference TRBV7-8 and TRBJ1-6 provide the parts outside the CDR3, is GAGVSQSPRYKVAKRGQDVALRCDPISGHVSLFWYQQALGQGPEFLTYFQNEAQLDKSGLPSDRFFAERPEGSVSTLKIQRTQQEDSAVYLCASSLYGQGISPLHFGNGTRLTVT.

CDR3 DNA sequence: TGTGCCAGCAGCCAAGGGACAGGGGATATCTCCGGCTACACCTTC. Protein product: CASSQGTGDISGYTF. The V call is TRBV3-1 (or the pseudogene TRBV3-2), the J call TRBJ1-2; 9 nucleotides align to TRBD1. The CDR3 is made up of 15 amino acids. Germline V lookup: CDR1 LGHDT, CDR2 YNNKEL (reference sequence). After removal of 1 base from V and 8 bases from J, the junction contained 8 bases not matched to a gene.

This clone came up a few times. The CDR3 here is CAWGYSGNTIYF. DNA for the CDR3: TGTGCCTGGGGGTATTCTGGAAACACCATATATTTT. The chain links TRBV30 to TRBJ1-3; D not resolved. There are 12 residues in the CDR3. Germline V lookup: CDR1 GTSNPN, CDR2 SVGIG (reference sequence). V was trimmed by 5 bases and J by 1 base, leaving 6 bases between them.

The rearrangement links TRBV6-1 to TRBJ1-1; D call uncertain. V gave up 1 base and J gave up 3 bases, with 6 bases separating them. Germline values: CDR1 MNHNS, CDR2 SASEGT. The CDR3 covers 13 residues. DNA for the CDR3: TGTGCCAGCAGTGAAGGACTTCACACTGAAGCTTTCTTT. Translated: CASSEGLHTEAFF.

The chain has TRBV5-1 and TRBJ1-2; a possible D gene is TRBD1 (5 bases). Trimming stripped 2 bases from V and 0 bases from J, with 8 bases between. Germline assignment: CDR1 SGHRS and CDR2 YFSETQ. The CDR3 covers 14 residues. The CDR3 region is CASSLGDSNYGYTF. The CDR3 DNA reads as TGCGCCAGCAGCTTAGGGGATTCTAACTATGGCTACACCTTC.

The chain has TRBV14 and TRBJ2-1; TRBD1 matches 10 bases. The CDR3 sequence is 15 residues long. The J segment lost 2 bases and the V segment lost 5 bases, leaving 3 bases of the junction unmatched. The germline gives CDR1 SGHDN, CDR2 FVKESK. As DNA, the CDR3 is TGTGCCAGCAGCTGGGGGACAGGGGCCTACAATGAGCAGTTCTTC. As protein: CASSWGTGAYNEQFF.

J is TRBJ2-5 and V is TRBV9, with 10 bases matching TRBD1. The CDR3 is made up of 17 amino acids. The V and J ends lost 2 bases and 4 bases, in that order; junction bases with no gene match: 11. The germline CDR1 and CDR2 sequences are SGDLS and YYNGEE. The CDR3, as DNA: TGTGCCAGCAGCGTCCGTCGCCGGGACAGGGGAATAGAGACCCAGTACTTC. Amino acids: CASSVRRRDRGIETQYF. The whole variable domain, remainder taken from reference TRBV9 and TRBJ2-5, is DSGVTQTPKHLITATGQRVTLRCSPRSGDLSVYWYQQSLDQGLQFLIQYYNGEERAKGNILERFSAQQFPDLHSELNLSSLELGDSALYFCASSVRRRDRGIETQYFGPGTRLLVL.

The CDR3: CASGQGGDGQYF. CDR3 DNA: TGCGCCAGCGGGCAGGGTGGAGATGGGCAGTATTTT. The chain joins TRBV5-1 to TRBJ2-3, with a possible D match to TRBD1 (5 bases). Trimming took off 7 bases at V and 11 bases at J, with 17 bases between the two ends. CDR1 SGHRS and CDR2 YFSETQ come from the germline V gene. The CDR3 runs to 12 residues.

The chain combines TRBV27 with TRBJ2-3; possible D gene TRBD1, 5 bases. Trimming removed 5 bases from V and 0 bases from J, with 12 bases in between. The CDR3 consists of 15 residues. The germline V gene has CDR1 MNHEY and CDR2 SMNVEV (reference sequence). The DNA for the CDR3 is TGTGCCAGCAGTCCCCGACAGACTAGCACAGATACGCAGTATTTT. Translated, it gives CASSPRQTSTDTQYF.

The CDR3 loop is CASSYSRESTDTQYF. The CDR3 nucleotides read TGTGCCAGCAGTTACTCGAGGGAAAGCACAGATACGCAGTATTTT. The chain employs TRBV6-5 and TRBJ2-3; D possibly corresponds to TRBD2 (5 bases). The CDR3 loop spans 15 amino acids. Per germline, CDR1 MNHEY and CDR2 SVGAGI. V lost 0 bases and J lost 0, with 7 bases in between.

The rearrangement joins TRBV11-2 to TRBJ1-5; no reliable D call. The germline V gene has CDR1 SGHAT and CDR2 FQNNGV. With 2 bases removed from V and 4 bases from J, the gap between germline ends came to 6 bases. This CDR3 spans 13 amino acids. The CDR3 protein is CASSLNSNQPQHF. Here the CDR3 DNA reads TGTGCCAGCAGCTTAAACTCTAATCAGCCCCAGCATTTT.

CDR3 bases: TGTGCCTCGTATAGCTGGTATAGCAATCAGCCCCAGCATTTT. This encodes CASYSWYSNQPQHF. The V and J genes are TRBV30 and TRBJ1-5; D ambiguous. The CDR3 loop spans 14 amino acids. V lost 7 bases to trimming and J lost 0 bases, with 13 bases between them. The germline gives CDR1 GTSNPN, CDR2 SVGIG (reference sequence). Full variable domain (missing parts from reference TRBV30 and TRBJ1-5): SQTIHQWPATLVQPVGSPLSLECTVEGTSNPNLYWYRQAAGRGLQLLFYSVGIGQISSEVPQNLSASRPQDRQFILSSKKLLLSDSGFYLCASYSWYSNQPQHFGDGTRLSIL.

The V gene is TRBV27, the J gene TRBJ1-1; no firm D call. CDR1 MNHEY and CDR2 SMNVEV come from the germline V gene (reference sequence). This CDR3 is built from 14 residues. Trimming took 6 bases from V and 2 from J, leaving 13 bases between them. CDR3 nucleotides: TGTGCCAGCAGATCTCTCCCGGTTAACACTGAAGCTTTCTTT. This sequence encodes CASRSLPVNTEAFF.

The CDR3 DNA reads TGTGCCAGCAGAGACGAAGGACAGGGGGCGGTCGGCTACACCTTC. Its protein is CASRDEGQGAVGYTF. The V call is TRBV6-5, the J call TRBJ1-2; 11 bases are a match to TRBD1. The germline V gene encodes CDR1 MNHEY and CDR2 SVGAGI. The CDR3 is 15 amino acids. With V trimmed by 6 bases and J by 8 bases, 11 bases remained unmatched.

This clone showed up just a few times. The V and J genes are TRBV15 and TRBJ2-1; no clear D gene. Trimming cost V 6 bases and J 2 bases, with 14 bases left between them. The germline CDR1 and CDR2 sequences are LNHNV and YYDKDF (reference sequence). The CDR3 sequence is 15 residues long. The CDR3 bases are TGTGCCACCAGGCGGCACTCCATGACCTACAATGAGCAGTTCTTC. It yields the protein CATRRHSMTYNEQFF.

V gene TRBV5-6 combines with J gene TRBJ2-2, with D maybe TRBD1 (5 bases). Deletions cut 2 bases from V and 3 bases from J, with 5 bases between. Germline assignment: CDR1 SGHDT and CDR2 YYEEEE. The CDR3 sequence is 13 residues long. This CDR3 reads CASSFRDTGELFF. DNA for the CDR3: TGTGCCAGCAGCTTCAGGGACACCGGGGAGCTGTTTTTT.

This chain connects TRBV27 to TRBJ1-4; 7 positions match TRBD1. V lost 5 bases to trimming and J lost 4 bases; unmatched junction nucleotides: 10. CDR3 length: 16 residues. Germline CDR1 is MNHEY and CDR2 is SMNVEV (reference sequence). The CDR3 loop is CASSLRPGQNNEKLFF. Written as DNA, the CDR3 is TGTGCCAGCAGTCTGAGACCGGGACAGAATAATGAAAAACTGTTTTTT. Full variable domain (rest looked up from reference TRBV27 and TRBJ1-4): EAQVTQNPRYLITVTGKKLTVTCSQNMNHEYMSWYRQDPGLGLRQIYYSMNVEVTDKGDVPEGYKVSRKEKRNFPLILESPSPNQTSLYFCASSLRPGQNNEKLFFGSGTQLSVL.

The chain has TRBV5-1 and TRBJ1-1; TRBD1 aligns across 9 bases. Germline V gives CDR1 SGHRS, CDR2 YFSETQ. The CDR3 totals 15 residues. Trimming at V came to 1 base and at J to 2 bases, leaving 3 bases not matched to a gene. As DNA, the CDR3 is TGCGCCAGCAGCTTGCTGGGACAGGGAAACACTGAAGCTTTCTTT. Protein sequence: CASSLLGQGNTEAFF.

This clone has only one observation. The V gene is TRBV5-1, the J gene TRBJ2-3, with D hard to call. Germline values: CDR1 SGHRS, CDR2 YFSETQ. The CDR3 sequence is 13 residues long. V lost 3 bases to trimming and J lost 2 bases, with 7 bases between them. For the CDR3, the DNA is TGCGCCAGCAGCTCCAGTTACACAGATACGCAGTATTTT. Its protein is CASSSSYTDTQYF. The entire variable domain, with the rest obtained from reference TRBV5-1 and TRBJ2-3, is as follows: KAGVTQTPRYLIKTRGQQVTLSCSPISGHRSVSWYQQTPGQGLQFLFEYFSETQRNKGNFPGRFSGRQFSNSRSEMNVSTLELGDSALYLCASSSSYTDTQYFGPGTRLTVL.